This T cell receptor (beta chain) was found in a study of neurological immune-mediated disorders. Trimming removed 3 bases from V and 5 bases from J; junction bases left unmatched: 5. The CDR3 has 15 residues. 5'RACE with 10-nucleotide random UMIs produced the cDNA. TCRdb re-derived calls from the 5' RACE reads in MiXCR, one entry per CDR3 protein. The sample holds approximately 37,000 distinct CDR3 sequences, over 12% seen once. The table lists this clonotype with many counts. The chain combines TRBV12-3 or TRBV12-4 with TRBJ2-5; 11 bases fit TRBD1. The source is a woman between 50 and 59 years old with HTLV-1-associated myelopathy (HAM/TSP). Sequencing was carried out using PBMCs. CDR3 in amino acids: CASSFLGDRGETQYF. CDR3 bases: TGTGCCAGCAGTTTCCTTGGGGACAGGGGGGAGACCCAGTACTTC.